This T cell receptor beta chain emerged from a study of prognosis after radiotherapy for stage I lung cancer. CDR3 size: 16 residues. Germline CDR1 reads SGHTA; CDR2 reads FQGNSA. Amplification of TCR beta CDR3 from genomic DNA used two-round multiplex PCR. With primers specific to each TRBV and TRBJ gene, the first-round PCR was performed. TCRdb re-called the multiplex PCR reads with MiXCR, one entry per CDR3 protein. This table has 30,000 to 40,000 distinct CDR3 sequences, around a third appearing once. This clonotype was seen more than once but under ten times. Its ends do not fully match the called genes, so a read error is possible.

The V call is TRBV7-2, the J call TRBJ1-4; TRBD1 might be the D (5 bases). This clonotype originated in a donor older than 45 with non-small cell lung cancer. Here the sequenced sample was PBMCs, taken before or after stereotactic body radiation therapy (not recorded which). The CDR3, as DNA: TGTGCCAGCAGCTTAGGCGCCGGGGGTTTGAATGAAAAACTGCTTTTT. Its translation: CASSLGAGGLNEKLLF.